This T cell receptor beta chain was captured in a study of T-cell reconstitution after alpha-beta-depleted transplantation in children. The study, taken as a whole, reports: T-cell numbers and diversity, one year after transplant, stemmed largely from T cells that were newly produced.

This clonotype has only a few counts. Its antigen is not identified. V lost 4 bases to trimming and J lost 1 base; unmatched junction nucleotides: 9. The CDR3 is 19 amino acids. Germline V gene sequence: CDR1 SGHRS, CDR2 YFSETQ. Unique molecular identifiers were incorporated into the prepared TCRbeta library. TCRdb reprocessed the PCR reads via MiXCR and lists one record per CDR3 protein. The sample contains 600,000 to 700,000 distinct CDR3 sequences, around 13% of which appear only once. The source material was PBMCs, sampled before TCRalphabeta/CD19-depleted stem cell transplant. The genes are TRBV5-1 and TRBJ2-1, with 15 bases matching TRBD2. The receptor was derived from a girl aged 2 to 9 with congenital amegakaryocytic thrombocytopenia, due to receive a stem cell transplant. CDR3 in amino acids: CASSVGTSGRFKSYNEQFF. CDR3 in DNA: TGCGCCAGCAGCGTCGGGACTAGCGGGAGGTTTAAGTCCTACAATGAGCAGTTCTTC.